This T cell receptor beta chain was identified in a study of T-cell reconstitution after alpha-beta-depleted transplantation in children. Study results and limitations: Elevated TCRbeta diversity at day 60 was traced, in some patients, to surviving recipient T cells and thymic progenitors. After transplant, at about two months, alpha-beta T cells were reportedly derived from several hundred expanded graft clones. It was newly produced T cells that mostly accounted for T-cell counts and diversity one year after transplant.

Concerning this clonotype itself: Its specificity is not known.

Preparing the TCRbeta library involved the use of unique molecular identifiers. TCRdb re-analysed the PCR reads in MiXCR, keeping a single row per CDR3 protein. The sample lists 800,000 to 1,000,000 distinct CDR3 sequences, about 31% occurring once. The germline gives CDR1 MNHNS, CDR2 SASEGT. The V and J ends lost 5 bases and 0 bases respectively, with 10 bases between them. The CDR3 extends over 14 amino acids. This sequence was found in a boy in the first two years of life who had a stem cell transplant for SCID, so the T cells may come from the graft donor. The chain recombines TRBV6-1 with TRBJ2-5; D gene unclear. This sample comprised PBMCs, mostly from graft donor cells, obtained 360 days after TCRalphabeta/CD19-depleted stem cell transplant. CDR3 protein: CASSPRAYQETQYF. CDR3 DNA sequence: TGTGCCAGCAGTCCGAGAGCGTACCAAGAGACCCAGTACTTC.